The T cell receptor (beta chain) under discussion was sequenced for a study of CD8+ T cells in alopecia areata. Findings and limits, study-wide: An increase in clonality over normal scalp was evident in lesional scalp, especially alopecia totalis/universalis.

On this clone: As yet, its antigen is unknown.

V lost 3 bases and J 3 bases, leaving 12 bases between the germline ends. The germline CDR1 and CDR2 sequences are MNHEY and SMNVEV (reference sequence). CDR3 length: 14 amino acids. Sequencing used cDNA as its template, made by extracting RNA and reverse transcribing it. This table comes from immunoSEQ multiplex PCR, and its TCRdb copy is limited to in-frame clones, with some not included. The repertoire holds about 23,000 clones, with 50% to 55% as singletons. Sequencing used NKG2D-high CD8+ T cells sorted from blood. The chain employs TRBV27 and TRBJ2-7, with D uncertain. This TCR derives from a human donor with alopecia areata. CDR3 protein: CASSLSDGRYEQYF. In nucleotides, the CDR3 is TGTGCCAGCAGTTTGTCCGACGGACGCTACGAGCAGTACTTC.